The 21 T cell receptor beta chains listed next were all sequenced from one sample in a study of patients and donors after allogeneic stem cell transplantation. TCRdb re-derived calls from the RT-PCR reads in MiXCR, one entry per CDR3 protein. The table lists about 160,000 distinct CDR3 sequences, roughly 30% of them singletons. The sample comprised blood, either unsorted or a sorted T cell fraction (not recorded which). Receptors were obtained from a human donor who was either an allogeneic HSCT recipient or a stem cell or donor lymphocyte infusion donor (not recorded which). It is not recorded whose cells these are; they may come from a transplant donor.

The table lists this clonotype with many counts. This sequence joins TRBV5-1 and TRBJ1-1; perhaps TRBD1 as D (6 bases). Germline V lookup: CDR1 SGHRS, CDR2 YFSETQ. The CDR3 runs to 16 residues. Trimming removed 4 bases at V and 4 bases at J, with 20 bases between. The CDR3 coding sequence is TGCGCCAGCAGCATCCGACAGGCCCATAAGGGCACTGAAGCTTTCTTT. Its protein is CASSIRQAHKGTEAFF.

The CDR3 sequence: CASSFSGTGGNEQFF. The DNA for the CDR3 is TGTGCCAGCAGTTTCTCCGGGACAGGGGGCAATGAGCAGTTCTTC. The V call is TRBV27, the J call TRBJ2-1, with 11 bases that match TRBD1. The CDR3 loop spans 15 amino acids. Germline V CDR1 and CDR2: MNHEY, SMNVEV (reference sequence). J was trimmed by 6 bases and V by 3 bases; bases with no gene match: 4.

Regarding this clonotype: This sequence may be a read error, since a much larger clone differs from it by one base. The CDR3 nucleotides read TGTGCCAGCAGTTACCCAGAGAACACTGAAGCTTTCTTT. It translates to CASSYPENTEAFF. The chain has TRBV6-2 or TRBV6-3 and TRBJ1-1; D is undetermined. Germline V gives CDR1 MNHEY, CDR2 SVGEGT. Trimming shortened V by 2 bases and J by 1 base, and 5 bases separated the two germline ends. The CDR3 has 13 residues.

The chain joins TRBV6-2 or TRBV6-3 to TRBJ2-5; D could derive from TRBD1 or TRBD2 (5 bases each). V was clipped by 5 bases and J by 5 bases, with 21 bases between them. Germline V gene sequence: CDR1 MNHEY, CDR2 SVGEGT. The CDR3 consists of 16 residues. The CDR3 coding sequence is TGTGCCAGCAGTGAACCAGGGACCGGGGCAAGGGAGACCCAGTACTTC. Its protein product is CASSEPGTGARETQYF.

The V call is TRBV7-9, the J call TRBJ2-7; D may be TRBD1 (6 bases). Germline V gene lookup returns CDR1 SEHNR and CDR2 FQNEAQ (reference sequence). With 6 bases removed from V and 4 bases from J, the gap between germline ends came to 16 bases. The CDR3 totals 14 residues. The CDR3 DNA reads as TGTGCCAGCAGTTTCGACAGGAGAGTTTACGAGCAGTACTTC. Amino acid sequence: CASSFDRRVYEQYF.

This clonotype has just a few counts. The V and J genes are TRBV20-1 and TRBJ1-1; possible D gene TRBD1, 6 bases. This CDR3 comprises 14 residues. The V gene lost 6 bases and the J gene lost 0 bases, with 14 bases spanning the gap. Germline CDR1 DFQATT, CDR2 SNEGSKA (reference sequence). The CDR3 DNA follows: TGCAGTGCCGTAACGGACAGATTGAACACTGAAGCTTTCTTT. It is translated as CSAVTDRLNTEAFF.

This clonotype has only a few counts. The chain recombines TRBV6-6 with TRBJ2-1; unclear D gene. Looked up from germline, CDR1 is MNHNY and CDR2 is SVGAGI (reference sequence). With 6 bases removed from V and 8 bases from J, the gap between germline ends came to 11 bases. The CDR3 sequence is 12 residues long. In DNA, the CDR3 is TGTGCCAGCAGGCTCGGTGGGGATGAGCAGTTCTTC. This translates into CASRLGGDEQFF.

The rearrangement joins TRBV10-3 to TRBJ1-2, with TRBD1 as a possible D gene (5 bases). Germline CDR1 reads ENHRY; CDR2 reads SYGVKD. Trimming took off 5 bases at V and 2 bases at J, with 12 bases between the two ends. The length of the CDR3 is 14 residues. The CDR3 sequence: CAISPQGSNYGYTF. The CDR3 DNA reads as TGTGCCATCAGTCCTCAGGGCAGCAACTATGGCTACACCTTC.

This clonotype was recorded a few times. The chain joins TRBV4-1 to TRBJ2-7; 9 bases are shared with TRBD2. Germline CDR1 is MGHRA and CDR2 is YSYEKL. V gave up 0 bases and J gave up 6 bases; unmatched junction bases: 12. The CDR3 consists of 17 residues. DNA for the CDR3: TGCGCCAGCAGCCAAGAAAGGTCTGGGACTAGCATAGGCGAGCAGTACTTC. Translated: CASSQERSGTSIGEQYF.

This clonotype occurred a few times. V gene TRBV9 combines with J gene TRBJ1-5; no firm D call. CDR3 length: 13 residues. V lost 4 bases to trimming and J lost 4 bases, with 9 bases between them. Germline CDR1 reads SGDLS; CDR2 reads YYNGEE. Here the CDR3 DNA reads TGTGCCAGCAGCAAAGCCGCGAATCAGCCCCAGCATTTT. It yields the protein CASSKAANQPQHF.

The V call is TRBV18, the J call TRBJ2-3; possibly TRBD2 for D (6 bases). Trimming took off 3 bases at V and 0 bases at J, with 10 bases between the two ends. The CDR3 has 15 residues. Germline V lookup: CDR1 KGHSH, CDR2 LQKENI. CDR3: CASSPTGTSTDTQYF. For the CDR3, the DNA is TGTGCCAGCTCACCGACGGGGACTAGCACAGATACGCAGTATTTT.

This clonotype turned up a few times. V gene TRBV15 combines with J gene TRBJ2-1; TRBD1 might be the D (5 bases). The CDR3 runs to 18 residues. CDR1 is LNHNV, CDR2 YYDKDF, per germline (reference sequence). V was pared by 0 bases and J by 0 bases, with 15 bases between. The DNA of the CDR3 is TGTGCCACCAGCAGAGATCACCCGGACACCTTCTCCTACAATGAGCAGTTCTTC. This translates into CATSRDHPDTFSYNEQFF.

The CDR3 loop reads CASSPLAGVEQYF. The CDR3 region has the DNA TGTGCCAGCAGCCCGTTAGCGGGGGTTGAGCAGTACTTC. This rearrangement joins TRBV3-1 to TRBJ2-7, with 9 nucleotides matching TRBD2. The CDR3 has 13 residues. Germline CDR1 and CDR2: LGHDT and YNNKEL (reference sequence). Trimming cost V 4 bases and J 7 bases; bases outside gene matches: 5.

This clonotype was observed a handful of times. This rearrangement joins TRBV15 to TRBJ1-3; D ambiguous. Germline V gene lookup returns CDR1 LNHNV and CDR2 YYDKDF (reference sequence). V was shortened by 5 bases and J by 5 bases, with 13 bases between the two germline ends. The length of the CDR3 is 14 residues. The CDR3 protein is CATSPSIGRNTIYF. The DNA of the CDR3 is TGTGCCACCAGCCCAAGTATTGGGAGAAACACCATATATTTT. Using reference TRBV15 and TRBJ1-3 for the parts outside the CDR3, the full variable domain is DAMVIQNPRYQVTQFGKPVTLSCSQTLNHNVMYWYQQKSSQAPKLLFHYYDKDFNNEADTPDNFQSRRPNTSFCFLDIRSPGLGDTAMYLCATSPSIGRNTIYFGEGSWLTVV.

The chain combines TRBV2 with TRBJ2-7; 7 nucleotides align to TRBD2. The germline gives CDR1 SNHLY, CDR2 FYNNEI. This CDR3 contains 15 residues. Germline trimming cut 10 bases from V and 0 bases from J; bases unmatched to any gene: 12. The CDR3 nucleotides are TGTGCCACAGGGAGGGCCGGAGTAAGCTCCTACGAGCAGTACTTC. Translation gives CATGRAGVSSYEQYF.

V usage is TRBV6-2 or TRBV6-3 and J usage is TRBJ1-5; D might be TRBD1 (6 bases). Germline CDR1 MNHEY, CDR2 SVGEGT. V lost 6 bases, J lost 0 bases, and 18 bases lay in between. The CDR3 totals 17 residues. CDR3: CASSPRTVSLSNQPQHF. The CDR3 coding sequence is TGTGCCAGCAGCCCAAGGACAGTCAGTCTTAGCAATCAGCCCCAGCATTTT.

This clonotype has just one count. CDR3 in amino acids: CASSSTGLRLYF. In DNA, the CDR3 is TGTGCCAGCTCATCGACAGGTCTACGTCTGTACTTC. The rearrangement uses TRBV6-5 and TRBJ2-7, with D perhaps TRBD1 (6 bases). The V gene's germline CDR1 is MNHEY and CDR2 SVGAGI. Trimming cost V 8 bases and J 12 bases, with 20 bases left between them. CDR3 size: 12 residues.

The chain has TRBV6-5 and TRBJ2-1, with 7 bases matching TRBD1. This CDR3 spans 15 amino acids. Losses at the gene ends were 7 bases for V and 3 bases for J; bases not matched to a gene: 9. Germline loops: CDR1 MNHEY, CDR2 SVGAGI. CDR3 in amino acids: CASTQKGARYNEQFF. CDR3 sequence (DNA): TGTGCCAGCACCCAAAAGGGGGCACGCTACAATGAGCAGTTCTTC.

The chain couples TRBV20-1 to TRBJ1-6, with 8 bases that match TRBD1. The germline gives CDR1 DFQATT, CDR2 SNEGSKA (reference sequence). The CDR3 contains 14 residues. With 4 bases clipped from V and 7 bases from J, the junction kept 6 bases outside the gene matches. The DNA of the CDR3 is TGCAGTGCTACCCCGGGACAGGCCAATTCACCCCTCCACTTT. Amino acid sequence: CSATPGQANSPLHF.

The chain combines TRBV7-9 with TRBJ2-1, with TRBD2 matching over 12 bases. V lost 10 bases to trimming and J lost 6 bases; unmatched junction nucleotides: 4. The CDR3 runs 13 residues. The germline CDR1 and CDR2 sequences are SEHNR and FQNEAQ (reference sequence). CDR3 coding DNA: TGTGCCACGCTAGCGGGAGGGGGCAATGAGCAGTTCTTC. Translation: CATLAGGGNEQFF.

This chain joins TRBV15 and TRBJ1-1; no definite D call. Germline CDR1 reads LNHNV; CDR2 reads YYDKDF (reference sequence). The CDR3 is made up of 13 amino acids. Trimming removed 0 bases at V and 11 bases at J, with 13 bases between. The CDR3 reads CATSRDGWEGAFF. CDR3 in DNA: TGTGCCACCAGCAGAGATGGGTGGGAAGGCGCTTTCTTT.